This entry lists 27 T cell receptor beta chains sequenced from one sample in a study of early T cells in non-severe SARS-CoV-2 infection. One entry per CDR3 protein results from TCRdb running MiXCR on the 5' RACE reads. The data contain 35,000 to 50,000 distinct CDR3 sequences, 20% to 25% of them singletons. The starting material was whole blood, obtained at baseline. The receptors come from an adult who was a healthcare worker with PCR-confirmed SARS-CoV-2 infection or an uninfected control (not recorded which).

This clonotype was recorded many times. The chain has TRBV6-2 or TRBV6-3 and TRBJ2-3; D ambiguous. The CDR3 consists of 12 residues. Germline loops: CDR1 MNHEY, CDR2 SVGEGT. The V gene lost 4 bases and the J gene lost 1 base, with 3 bases spanning the gap. The CDR3, as DNA: TGTGCCAGCAGTTCGGGCACAGATACGCAGTATTTT. Amino acid sequence: CASSSGTDTQYF.

The chain recombines TRBV25-1 with TRBJ1-2, with a tentative D call TRBD1 (6 bases). In germline, CDR1 is MGHDK, CDR2 SYGVNS. V dropped 8 bases and J dropped 1 base, with 14 bases sitting between them. The CDR3 has 14 residues. CDR3 residues: CASATGRSNYGYTF. CDR3 sequence (DNA): TGTGCCAGCGCCACAGGGCGGAGTAACTATGGCTACACCTTC.

CDR3 region: CASTSRGGDEQFF. The CDR3 nucleotides are TGTGCCAGCACCTCCCGGGGGGGGGACGAGCAGTTCTTC. This chain uses TRBV12-3 or TRBV12-4 with TRBJ2-1; TRBD2 matches at 8 bases. V trimming: 7 bases; J trimming: 10 bases; junction bases outside the gene matches: 9. CDR3 length: 13 amino acids.

The chain couples TRBV10-1 to TRBJ2-7; no clear D. Trimming removed 2 bases at V and 7 bases at J, with 15 bases between. The CDR3 runs to 14 residues. From germline, CDR1 is WNHNN and CDR2 SYGVQD (reference sequence). CDR3: CASSEGTYPTEQYF. The DNA for the CDR3 is TGCGCCAGCAGTGAGGGAACCTACCCTACTGAGCAGTACTTC.

This sequence joins TRBV5-1 and TRBJ2-3; D unclear. CDR1 and CDR2 from the germline V gene are SGHRS and YFSETQ. This CDR3 contains 15 residues. V was cut by 0 bases and J by 0 bases, with 8 bases left in between. CDR3 sequence (DNA): TGCGCCAGCAGCTTGGAGAGGCCTAGCACAGATACGCAGTATTTT. The encoded protein is CASSLERPSTDTQYF. Supplemented by reference TRBV5-1 and TRBJ2-3, the full variable domain reads KAGVTQTPRYLIKTRGQQVTLSCSPISGHRSVSWYQQTPGQGLQFLFEYFSETQRNKGNFPGRFSGRQFSNSRSEMNVSTLELGDSALYLCASSLERPSTDTQYFGPGTRLTVL.

This clonotype was picked up a small number of times. V is TRBV27 and J is TRBJ2-3; no clear D gene. Between the trimmed V and J ends, which lost 2 bases and 4 bases, there was a span of 10 bases. This CDR3 has 14 residues. Per germline, CDR1 MNHEY and CDR2 SMNVEV (reference sequence). DNA for the CDR3: TGTGCCAGCAGTTTAGGCCGGGCCGCAGATACGCAGTATTTT. Its protein product is CASSLGRAADTQYF.

This clonotype came up a few times. In DNA, the CDR3 is TGTGCCAGCAGCTTAAGGGCTGAAGCTTTCTTT. Amino acid sequence: CASSLRAEAFF. V is TRBV7-2 and J is TRBJ1-1; D ambiguous. V was clipped by 2 bases and J by 6 bases, with 4 bases between them. CDR1 is SGHTA, CDR2 FQGNSA, per germline. The CDR3 has 11 residues.

This clonotype has at least ten counts. The chain carries TRBV29-1 and TRBJ1-2, with no clear D. The CDR3 extends over 13 amino acids. Germline V CDR1 and CDR2: SQVTM, ANQGSEA. In DNA, the CDR3 is TGCGCGGCGGAGGCCTATGCATACTATGGCTACACCTTC. Its translation: CAAEAYAYYGYTF.

This chain uses TRBV29-1 with TRBJ2-3; 7 bases are a match to TRBD2. Germline-derived CDR1 and CDR2 are SQVTM and ANQGSEA. The CDR3 has 13 amino acids. J lost 2 bases, V lost 5 bases, and 4 bases had no gene match. Written as DNA, the CDR3 is TGCAGCGTTCGGGGGGACGCCACAGATACGCAGTATTTT. Protein product: CSVRGDATDTQYF.

The rearrangement joins TRBV7-9 to TRBJ1-1, with 7 nucleotides matching TRBD1. The junction had 13 bases not matched to a gene; V was cut back by 6 bases and J by 3 bases. The CDR3 loop spans 16 amino acids. In germline, CDR1 is SEHNR, CDR2 FQNEAQ (reference sequence). The CDR3 protein is CASRGNDRVLYTEAFF. In DNA, the CDR3 is TGTGCCAGCAGGGGAAATGACAGGGTATTATACACTGAAGCTTTCTTT.

This clonotype was seen at least ten times. J is TRBJ2-2 and V is TRBV18; TRBD2 matches 14 bases. With V trimmed by 6 bases and J by 0 bases, 9 bases remained unmatched. Germline V gives CDR1 KGHSH, CDR2 LQKENI. This CDR3 has 19 amino acids. The CDR3 sequence is CASSPFGLAGGSNTGELFF. The CDR3 region has the DNA TGTGCCAGCTCTCCGTTCGGACTAGCGGGGGGATCGAACACCGGGGAGCTGTTTTTT.

This clonotype has more than one count but fewer than ten. The V gene is TRBV6-2 or TRBV6-3, the J gene TRBJ2-7; D unclear. Germline V gives CDR1 MNHEY, CDR2 SVGEGT. CDR3 length: 12 amino acids. Trimming left V 5 bases short and J 2 bases short, with 7 bases between. CDR3 sequence (DNA): TGTGCCAGCAGTCCGGACGCCTACGAGCAGTACTTC. This encodes CASSPDAYEQYF.

In this sample, this clonotype turned up a few times. The chain links TRBV18 to TRBJ2-7; tentatively, D is TRBD2 (7 bases). The V and J ends lost 3 bases and 7 bases respectively, with 13 bases between them. This CDR3 is 13 amino acids long. Per germline, CDR1 KGHSH and CDR2 LQKENI. CDR3 nucleotide sequence: TGTGCCAGCTCACCTGCCGGGGGGCAAGAGCAGTACTTC. Translating gives CASSPAGGQEQYF.

The chain joins TRBV29-1 to TRBJ1-4; D gene uncertain. The CDR3 runs 13 residues. V lost 4 bases and J 3 bases, leaving 9 bases between the germline ends. CDR1 and CDR2 from the germline V gene are SQVTM and ANQGSEA. The CDR3 DNA sequence: TGCAGCGTTGTTGGCTACCCTAATGAAAAACTGTTTTTT. Its translation is CSVVGYPNEKLFF.

V gene TRBV3-1 combines with J gene TRBJ1-1; D is possibly TRBD1 (5 bases). The germline V and J ends were trimmed by 4 bases and 8 bases, with 23 bases remaining between them. Germline lookup yields CDR1 LGHDT and CDR2 YNNKEL (reference sequence). The CDR3 spans 16 residues. The CDR3 loop is CASSRDSASNTVEAFF. In nucleotides, the CDR3 is TGTGCCAGCAGCCGAGACAGCGCTTCGAACACCGTCGAAGCTTTCTTT. Full variable domain (outside the CDR3, taken from reference TRBV3-1 and TRBJ1-1): DTAVSQTPKYLVTQMGNDKSIKCEQNLGHDTMYWYKQDSKKFLKIMFSYNNKELIINETVPNRFSPKSPDKAHLNLHINSLELGDSAVYFCASSRDSASNTVEAFFGQGTRLTVV.

The genes are TRBV5-4 and TRBJ1-1; D unresolved. The CDR3 contains 14 residues. The ends were cut back, 4 bases at V and 1 base at J, with 11 bases in the middle. Germline-derived CDR1 and CDR2 are SGHNT and YYREEE (reference sequence). The chain's CDR3 is CASSAGGSNTEAFF. The CDR3 DNA sequence: TGTGCCAGCAGCGCAGGAGGTTCGAACACTGAAGCTTTCTTT.

This chain links TRBV12-3 or TRBV12-4 with TRBJ2-7; D unclear. CDR3 length: 13 amino acids. V was cut by 3 bases and J by 1 base, with 7 bases left in between. The CDR3 spells CASSFDLSYEQYF. The CDR3 DNA reads as TGTGCCAGCAGTTTTGACTTGTCCTACGAGCAGTACTTC.

In its sample, this clonotype was seen a few times. This chain connects TRBV7-6 to TRBJ2-7, with D tentatively TRBD1 (5 bases). CDR1 SGHVS and CDR2 FNYEAQ come from the germline V gene. V shed 4 bases and J shed 3 bases, with 16 bases lying between them. CDR3 length: 15 residues. The CDR3 spells CASSYRSSAVYEQYF. CDR3 DNA sequence: TGTGCCAGCAGCTACAGGTCATCAGCCGTCTACGAGCAGTACTTC.

The V and J genes are TRBV14 and TRBJ1-3, with D possibly TRBD1 on 6 matching bases. V dropped 4 bases and J dropped 4 bases, with 11 bases sitting between them. This CDR3 is 14 amino acids long. Germline CDR1 is SGHDN and CDR2 is FVKESK. The CDR3 protein is CASSPGVVGNTIYF. The CDR3 coding sequence is TGTGCCAGCAGCCCAGGGGTGGTCGGAAACACCATATATTTT.

This rearrangement joins TRBV4-1 to TRBJ1-2; D gene ambiguous. The CDR3 totals 14 residues. Per germline, CDR1 MGHRA and CDR2 YSYEKL. Trimming left V 4 bases short and J 2 bases short, with 11 bases between. The CDR3 spells CASSRYGRNYGYTF. The CDR3 nucleotides read TGCGCCAGCAGCCGATACGGCAGGAACTATGGCTACACCTTC.

The J gene is TRBJ1-3, the V gene TRBV4-2; D perhaps matches TRBD1 (5 bases). This CDR3 comprises 14 residues. Trimming left V 1 base short and J 3 bases short, with 7 bases between. Germline CDR1 reads LGHNA; CDR2 reads YNFKEQ. The CDR3 here is CASSQAGGGNTIYF. The CDR3 DNA reads as TGTGCCAGCAGCCAAGCTGGGGGTGGAAACACCATATATTTT.

The chain links TRBV7-6 to TRBJ2-3, with D perhaps matching TRBD2 (6 bases). With 5 bases removed from V and 1 base from J, the gap between germline ends came to 16 bases. This CDR3 spans 16 amino acids. CDR1 SGHVS and CDR2 FNYEAQ come from the germline V gene. CDR3 loop: CASSIGLSIGTDTQYF. CDR3 DNA sequence: TGTGCCAGCAGCATCGGACTAAGTATTGGCACAGATACGCAGTATTTT.

The chain uses TRBV6-1 and TRBJ2-7; TRBD1 aligns across 9 bases. Per the germline V gene, CDR1 is MNHNS and CDR2 is SASEGT. V gave up 2 bases and J gave up 4 bases; unmatched junction bases: 6. CDR3 length: 15 residues. CDR3 in DNA: TGTGCCAGCAGTGAAAGGGGGACAGGGCCTTACGAGCAGTACTTC. Amino acid sequence: CASSERGTGPYEQYF.

This sequence joins TRBV6-2 or TRBV6-3 and TRBJ1-6, with D possibly being TRBD1 (5 bases). Germline CDR1 reads MNHEY; CDR2 reads SVGEGT. Trimming removed 5 bases from V and 6 bases from J, with 5 bases in between. The CDR3 runs 12 residues. The CDR3 DNA sequence: TGTGCCAGCAGTGACAGTAATTCACCCCTCCACTTT. It encodes CASSDSNSPLHF.

This clonotype occurred a few times. J is TRBJ1-2 and V is TRBV7-2; 8 bases map to TRBD1. The germline gives CDR1 SGHTA, CDR2 FQGNSA. The CDR3 runs to 18 residues. V shed 5 bases, J shed 0 bases, and the junction held 14 bases outside the gene matches. This chain's CDR3 is CASSPRTGMGWANYGYTF. In DNA, the CDR3 is TGTGCCAGCAGCCCCAGGACAGGGATGGGGTGGGCTAACTATGGCTACACCTTC.

The V and J genes are TRBV9 and TRBJ1-2; 7 positions match TRBD1. The CDR3 loop spans 14 amino acids. Per the germline V gene, CDR1 is SGDLS and CDR2 is YYNGEE. Unmatched junction bases numbered 9, after V lost 4 bases and J lost 6 bases. The CDR3 sequence: CASSRPPGGNGYTF. The CDR3 coding sequence is TGTGCCAGCAGCCGGCCCCCAGGGGGTAATGGCTACACCTTC.

The chain couples TRBV29-1 to TRBJ1-1; TRBD1 might be the D (6 bases). This CDR3 region has 13 residues. Germline V gene sequence: CDR1 SQVTM, CDR2 ANQGSEA. V gave up 5 bases and J gave up 5 bases, with 15 bases separating them. The CDR3 DNA follows: TGCAGCGTTCGATCGGGGGCACGAACTGAAGCTTTCTTT. Translating gives CSVRSGARTEAFF.